This T cell receptor (beta chain) was profiled in a study of cytomegalovirus exposure and HLA in healthy donors. The CDR3 runs to 12 residues. V gave up 6 bases and J gave up 0 bases, with 5 bases separating them. Germline CDR1 SGHAT, CDR2 FQDESV (reference sequence). The primer mix had 60 Vbeta and 13 Jbeta primers. Original analysis: Later analysis identified tens of millions of unique TCR beta chains, about 11 million shared. Sequencing was performed with immunoSEQ multiplex PCR; in TCRdb, only in-frame clones are kept and a portion is missing. The V and J calls and clone size come from that table; D and trimming were worked out from the DNA. In the table there are under 110,000 clones, roughly 73% of which are singletons. In the case of this clone: The antigen is unknown.

Notes on the study in general: Rarity held for most TCR sequences, but there were some public TCRs that occurred in many donors. Rates of TCR association differed by HLA locus in a later analysis, with DRB1 highest and HLA-C lowest.

This TCR came from a man in his forties in good health and CMV-seronegative. Sequencing was carried out using PBMCs. The rearrangement links TRBV11-1 to TRBJ1-1; D not resolved. Written as DNA, the CDR3 is TGTGCCAGCAGTCCGGTGAACACTGAAGCTTTCTTT. Translated, it gives CASSPVNTEAFF.